This T cell receptor (beta chain) was obtained from a study of cytomegalovirus exposure and HLA in healthy donors. Study as a whole: The 120 validation repertoires, a later analysis reported, used the same platform as the 600 to 700 repertoires from the first cohort.

With regard to this clone: The antigen is not known.

The J segment lost 8 bases and the V segment lost 0 bases, leaving 12 bases of the junction unmatched. There are 17 residues in the CDR3. Germline V CDR1 and CDR2: SGHDN, FVKESK. Notes on the study in general: A list of around 150 TCR beta chains associated with cytomegalovirus was given. Clusters of TCRs from the first cohort tended to co-occur in the 100 to 150 validation repertoires (as a later analysis found). High specificity and sensitivity for cytomegalovirus status were reported for the classifier.

The repertoire was sequenced with immunoSEQ multiplex PCR; TCRdb's copy has only in-frame clones and lacks some. The table shows 180,000 or so clones, with roughly 82% occurring only once. The TCR was taken from a woman aged 30 to 39 in good health and CMV-seropositive. This chain connects TRBV14 to TRBJ2-1, with TRBD2 matching 8 bases. Sequencing was carried out using PBMCs. In DNA, the CDR3 is TGTGCCAGCAGCCAAGATCCTTGGCGGGAGGTAGCGGATGAGCAGTTCTTC. As protein: CASSQDPWREVADEQFF.